The clone carrying this T cell receptor (beta chain) was seen many times. The antigen is undetermined. Template material for amplifying TCR beta CDR3 regions consisted of RNA transcripts. Initially, a first-round RT-PCR of the TCR CDR3 employed the HTBI primer set. Each CDR3 protein is one row after TCRdb ran MiXCR on the multiplex PCR reads. The repertoire consists of about 480,000 distinct CDR3 sequences, with approximately 15% occurring once and the leading ten covering around a sixth. This sample was included in a study of T cells in Graves' hyperthyroidism and ophthalmopathy. Notes on the study in general: Most thyroid clonotypes expanded above 0.001 appeared in blood too.

The CDR3 is 12 residues long. The V and J ends lost 6 bases and 11 bases, in that order; junction bases with no gene match: 8. This clonotype was obtained from a woman younger than 30 with Graves' hyperthyroidism. The sequenced sample was blood. The genes are TRBV12-3 or TRBV12-4 and TRBJ1-1; TRBD1 matches at 8 bases. The DNA for the CDR3 is TGTGCCAGCAGCCCGACAGGGGTTATCGCTTTCTTT. This codes for CASSPTGVIAFF.